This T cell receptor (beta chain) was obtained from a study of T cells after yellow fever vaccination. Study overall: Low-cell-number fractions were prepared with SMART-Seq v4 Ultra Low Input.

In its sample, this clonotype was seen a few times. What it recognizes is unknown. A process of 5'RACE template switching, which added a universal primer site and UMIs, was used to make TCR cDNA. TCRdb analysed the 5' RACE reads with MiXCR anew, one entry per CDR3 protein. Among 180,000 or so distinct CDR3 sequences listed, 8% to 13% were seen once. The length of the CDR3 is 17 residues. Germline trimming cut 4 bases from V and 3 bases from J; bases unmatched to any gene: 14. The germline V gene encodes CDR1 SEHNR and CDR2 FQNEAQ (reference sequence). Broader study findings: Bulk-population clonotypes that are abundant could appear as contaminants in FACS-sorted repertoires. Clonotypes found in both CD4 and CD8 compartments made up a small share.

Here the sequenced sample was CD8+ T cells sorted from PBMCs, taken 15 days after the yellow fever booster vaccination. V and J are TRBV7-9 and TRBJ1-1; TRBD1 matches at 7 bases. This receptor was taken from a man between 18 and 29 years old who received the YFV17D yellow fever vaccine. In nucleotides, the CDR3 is TGTGCCAGCAGCTCCCACAGGGGCGAGAGGGGTGACACTGAAGCTTTCTTT. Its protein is CASSSHRGERGDTEAFF.